Listed here are 19 T cell receptor beta chains from one sample, sequenced in a study of Ad26.COV2.S vaccination and SARS-CoV-2 variants. The treatment is: about 20 received Ad26.COV2.S at low or high dose, single or two shots; a few received placebo; per-sample allocation not given. Samples analyzed were those drawn on day 63 after the first vaccine or placebo injection. TCRdb's table, derived via immunoSEQ multiplex PCR, lists solely in-frame clones and lacks some. The table shows about 350,000 clones, with more than 75% occurring only once. This sample comprised peripheral blood, obtained in a trial of Ad26.COV2.S vaccine versus placebo. The receptor source for this set is a person aged 18-60 years who received the Ad26.COV2.S COVID-19 vaccine or a placebo.

This chain uses TRBV13 with TRBJ1-2; 12 nucleotides align to TRBD1. With 4 bases clipped from V and 8 bases from J, the junction kept 8 bases outside the gene matches. The germline V gene has CDR1 PRHDT and CDR2 FYEKMQ (reference sequence). The CDR3 loop spans 15 amino acids. The DNA of the CDR3 is TGTGCCAGCAGCTCCCCGGGACAGGGGGCGGAAGGCTACACCTTC. Amino acids: CASSSPGQGAEGYTF.

This chain links TRBV3-1 (or the pseudogene TRBV3-2) with TRBJ1-1; perhaps TRBD1 as D (6 bases). This CDR3 is 13 amino acids long. V lost 4 bases, J lost 5 bases, and 11 bases lay in between. Germline CDR1 is LGHDT and CDR2 is YNNKEL (reference sequence). The CDR3 loop reads CASSLRGATEAFF. CDR3 coding DNA: TGTGCCAGCAGCCTAAGGGGGGCGACTGAAGCTTTCTTT.

V and J are TRBV18 and TRBJ2-2; 10 positions match TRBD2. The germline V gene encodes CDR1 KGHSH and CDR2 LQKENI. V lost 0 bases, J lost 1 base, and 2 bases stayed unmatched. The CDR3 sequence is 17 residues long. As DNA, the CDR3 is TGTGCCAGCTCACCACCCGGGACTAGCGAGAACACCGGGGAGCTGTTTTTT. It specifies CASSPPGTSENTGELFF.

V usage is TRBV30 and J usage is TRBJ2-1; 10 bases line up with TRBD1. Losses at the gene ends were 2 bases for V and 7 bases for J; bases not matched to a gene: 5. The CDR3 is 14 residues long. Germline V CDR1 and CDR2: GTSNPN, SVGIG (reference sequence). CDR3 sequence reads: CAWSRGQGKNEQFF. The CDR3 region has the DNA TGTGCCTGGAGTAGGGGACAGGGGAAGAATGAGCAGTTCTTC.

This clone has just one count. The chain is built from TRBV4-3 and TRBJ2-4; unclear D gene. The CDR3 loop spans 13 amino acids. Deletions cut 4 bases from V and 8 bases from J, with 12 bases between. Germline assignment: CDR1 LGHNA and CDR2 YSLEER. DNA for the CDR3: TGCGCCAGCAGCCTCGGTAGGACGGACATTCAGTACTTC. Translation gives CASSLGRTDIQYF.

About this clone itself: This specimen includes other DNA sequences encoding the same CDR3. The chain employs TRBV5-1 and TRBJ2-7; 9 positions agree with TRBD2. V shed 0 bases, J shed 3 bases, and the junction held 4 bases outside the gene matches. The CDR3 contains 15 residues. The germline CDR1 and CDR2 sequences are SGHRS and YFSETQ. DNA of the CDR3: TGCGCCAGCAGCTTGGGCCTAGCGGGGCGCTACGAGCAGTACTTC. Protein: CASSLGLAGRYEQYF. Full variable domain (remainder filled in from reference TRBV5-1 and TRBJ2-7): KAGVTQTPRYLIKTRGQQVTLSCSPISGHRSVSWYQQTPGQGLQFLFEYFSETQRNKGNFPGRFSGRQFSNSRSEMNVSTLELGDSALYLCASSLGLAGRYEQYFGPGTRLTVT.

The rearrangement joins TRBV4-3 to TRBJ1-1, with no clear D. Germline CDR1 LGHNA, CDR2 YSLEER. The CDR3 has 13 residues. V was cut by 0 bases and J by 12 bases, with 14 bases left in between. CDR3 bases: TGCGCCAGCAGCCAAGACCCGAAACAGAGTCCTTTCTTT. Protein sequence: CASSQDPKQSPFF.

Regarding this clone: Other DNA sequences of this sample code for an identical CDR3. The rearrangement uses TRBV18 and TRBJ2-7; 8 positions agree with TRBD1. V lost 3 bases, J lost 2 bases, and 3 bases stayed unmatched. Germline loops: CDR1 KGHSH, CDR2 LQKENI. This CDR3 contains 14 residues. CDR3 region: CASSPRTGTYEQYF. The DNA for the CDR3 is TGTGCCAGCTCACCTCGGACAGGGACCTACGAGCAGTACTTC.

This chain connects TRBV30 to TRBJ2-3; the match to TRBD2 covers 10 bases. In germline, CDR1 is GTSNPN, CDR2 SVGIG (reference sequence). V lost 0 bases to trimming and J lost 4 bases; unmatched junction nucleotides: 4. The CDR3 contains 15 residues. CDR3 DNA sequence: TGTGCCTGGAGTGTACAGCGGGGGGGCCCAGATACGCAGTATTTT. Protein sequence: CAWSVQRGGPDTQYF.

V gene TRBV28 combines with J gene TRBJ1-1; the D is unclear. The CDR3 is made up of 12 amino acids. V lost 7 bases and J lost 1, with 7 bases in between. Per germline, CDR1 MDHEN and CDR2 SYDVKM. CDR3 protein: CASTLGNTEAFF. The CDR3 bases are TGTGCCAGCACCCTAGGGAACACTGAAGCTTTCTTT.

V is TRBV11-3 and J is TRBJ2-1; 9 bases align to TRBD2. CDR1 is SGHNT and CDR2 is YENEEA in the germline V gene. This CDR3 has 15 residues. V shed 4 bases, J shed 8 bases, and the junction held 9 bases outside the gene matches. The CDR3, as DNA: TGTGCCAGCAGCTCCCGAGTAGCGGGAGTTTATGAGCAGTTCTTC. This encodes CASSSRVAGVYEQFF.

The chain uses TRBV20-1 and TRBJ1-2; D not certain. The CDR3 extends over 13 amino acids. Germline CDR1 DFQATT, CDR2 SNEGSKA (reference sequence). V gave up 3 bases and J gave up 3 bases, with 11 bases separating them. The CDR3 protein is CSASLRNYYGYTF. DNA for the CDR3: TGCAGTGCTAGTCTTCGGAATTACTATGGCTACACCTTC.

The chain is built from TRBV5-1 and TRBJ2-7; D is undetermined. The CDR3 is made up of 13 amino acids. CDR1 is SGHRS, CDR2 YFSETQ, per germline. V lost 4 bases to trimming and J lost 7 bases, with 15 bases between them. The CDR3 sequence is CASSDRAQSEQYF. The CDR3 nucleotides read TGCGCCAGCAGCGACCGGGCCCAGTCGGAGCAGTACTTC.

Of note for this clone: A read error may account for a junction end that differs from germline. The V gene is TRBV11-2, the J gene TRBJ2-2, with 8 bases matching TRBD1. CDR3 length equals 16 residues. CDR1 is SGHAT and CDR2 is FQNNGV in the germline V gene. CDR3 bases: TGTGCCAGCACCTTACATCTGGACAGGGACACCGGGGAGCTGTTTTTT. Translating it yields CASTLHLDRDTGELFF. The entire variable domain, with the rest obtained from reference TRBV11-2 and TRBJ2-2, is as follows: EAGVAQSPRYKIIEKRQSVAFWCNPISGHATLYWYQQILGQGPKLLIQFQNNGVVDDSQLPKDRFSAERLKGVDSTLKIQPAKLEDSAVYLCASTLHLDRDTGELFFGEGSRLTVL.

The V gene is TRBV3-1 (or the pseudogene TRBV3-2), the J gene TRBJ2-7; TRBD1 is a possible D gene (6 bases). CDR3 length: 13 residues. Germline V gene lookup returns CDR1 LGHDT and CDR2 YNNKEL (reference sequence). V was pared by 2 bases and J by 4 bases, with 9 bases between. CDR3 in DNA: TGTGCCAGCAGCCAAAGAGACAGGTACGAGCAGTACTTC. The encoded protein is CASSQRDRYEQYF.

The chain is built from TRBV18 and TRBJ2-7; D ambiguous. The ends were cut back, 3 bases at V and 1 base at J, with 7 bases in the middle. In germline, CDR1 is KGHSH, CDR2 LQKENI. CDR3 size: 13 residues. Here the CDR3 DNA reads TGTGCCAGCTCACCCCCCGCTTCCTACGAGCAGTACTTC. It encodes CASSPPASYEQYF.

This clone has just one count. The chain has TRBV11-2 and TRBJ2-7; 8 bases line up with TRBD2. Unmatched junction bases numbered 7, after V lost 1 base and J lost 5 bases. Per germline, CDR1 SGHAT and CDR2 FQNNGV. The CDR3 runs 15 residues. The CDR3 nucleotides are TGTGCCAGCAGCTTAGTCGCGGGAGGAAGAGACGAGCAGTACTTC. This codes for CASSLVAGGRDEQYF.

This clone was detected a few times. J is TRBJ1-6 and V is TRBV30, with D maybe TRBD1 (6 bases). The CDR3 is made up of 14 amino acids. The germline gives CDR1 GTSNPN, CDR2 SVGIG (reference sequence). V lost 1 base and J 9 bases, leaving 13 bases between the germline ends. CDR3 bases: TGTGCCTGGAGTGATACTCGGGGGCGTTCACCCCTCCACTTT. This codes for CAWSDTRGRSPLHF.

The V and J genes are TRBV7-8 and TRBJ2-7; D gene uncertain. CDR3 length equals 11 residues. Germline loops: CDR1 SGHVS, CDR2 FQNEAQ. The V gene lost 5 bases and the J gene lost 0 bases, with 2 bases spanning the gap. In nucleotides, the CDR3 is TGTGCCAGCAGCCACTCCTACGAGCAGTACTTC. Amino acids: CASSHSYEQYF.